A selection of T cell receptor beta chains follows, all from one sample in a study of OX40 agonist ivuxolimab in advanced cancers. Repertoires were generated with immunoSEQ multiplex PCR, while TCRdb's copy carries only in-frame clones and drops some. The sample lists around 85,000 clones; 91% were seen once. The sequences come from CD4+ or CD8+ T cells sorted from blood, collected in a trial of the OX40 agonist ivuxolimab. The receptors derive from an adult with an advanced solid tumor such as melanoma, head and neck, liver or kidney cancer. CDR3s include the opening cysteine and the closing phenylalanine or tryptophan. The size field is filled for only some rows; it gives once, few, many or a size class.

v_call	clone_size	j_call	cdr3_length	cdr3_aa
TRBV25-1	once	TRBJ2-1	15	CASSASGRPHNEQFF
TRBV11-2	.	TRBJ2-7	16	CASSFGPTSISYEQYF
TRBV7-2	few	TRBJ2-2	14	CASSKGVDTGELFF
TRBV30	.	TRBJ1-2	13	CAWSVQVNYGYTF
TRBV10-3	.	TRBJ2-1	13	CAISGTINNEQFF
TRBV29-1	few	TRBJ2-1	12	CSVVAVLDEQFF
TRBV2	.	TRBJ2-1	16	CASSVWTRSSYNEQFF
TRBV10-3	.	TRBJ1-2	12	CAAGTGRDGYTF
TRBV7-2	.	TRBJ2-7	14	CASSPPNSRYEQYF
TRBV7-8	.	TRBJ1-5	15	CASSLDWGAGQPQHF
TRBV5-1	.	TRBJ2-1	17	CASSPSRGSLSYNEQFF
TRBV7-8	.	TRBJ1-2	16	CASSQYRVPPAYGYTF
TRBV18	once	TRBJ1-6	12	CASSPTNSPLHF
TRBV11-2	.	TRBJ1-1	15	CASSLGAAENTEAFF
TRBV14	.	TRBJ2-7	15	CASSQALAGGLEQYF
TRBV30	.	TRBJ1-1	11	CAWHRFFKAFF
TRBV5-1	.	TRBJ2-1	15	CASRVGTESYNEQFF
TRBV30	.	TRBJ2-5	14	CAWSVVGGGETQYF
TRBV7-3	.	TRBJ2-2	15	CASSLRGQNTGELFF
TRBV28	.	TRBJ2-1	15	CASSAPRGRYNEQFF